Sequencing of this T cell receptor beta chain was carried out in a study of Ad26.COV2.S vaccination and SARS-CoV-2 variants. Study-wide findings and caveats: There was a possibility that the TCR breadth and depth analyses underestimated total T cell responses.

This table comes from immunoSEQ multiplex PCR, and its TCRdb copy is limited to in-frame clones, with some not included. The sample holds around 300,000 clones, 75% to 90% seen once. In the case of this clone: The antigen is unknown.

Described treatment: 15 to 20 received Ad26.COV2.S at low or high dose, single or two shots; about 5 received placebo; per-sample allocation not given. Sampling took place 63 days after the first vaccine or placebo injection. This material consisted of peripheral blood, taken in a trial of Ad26.COV2.S vaccine versus placebo. This TCR derives from a person aged 18-60 years who received the Ad26.COV2.S COVID-19 vaccine or a placebo.

The CDR3 DNA reads as TGTGCCAGCAGTTACGTCGGGGTGGCCACAGATACGCAGTATTTT. It specifies CASSYVGVATDTQYF. The V gene is TRBV6-6, the J gene TRBJ2-3; tentative D call: TRBD2 (5 bases). Germline-derived CDR1 and CDR2 are MNHNY and SVGAGI (reference sequence). V was cut by 2 bases and J by 2 bases, with 11 bases left in between. The length of the CDR3 is 15 residues.